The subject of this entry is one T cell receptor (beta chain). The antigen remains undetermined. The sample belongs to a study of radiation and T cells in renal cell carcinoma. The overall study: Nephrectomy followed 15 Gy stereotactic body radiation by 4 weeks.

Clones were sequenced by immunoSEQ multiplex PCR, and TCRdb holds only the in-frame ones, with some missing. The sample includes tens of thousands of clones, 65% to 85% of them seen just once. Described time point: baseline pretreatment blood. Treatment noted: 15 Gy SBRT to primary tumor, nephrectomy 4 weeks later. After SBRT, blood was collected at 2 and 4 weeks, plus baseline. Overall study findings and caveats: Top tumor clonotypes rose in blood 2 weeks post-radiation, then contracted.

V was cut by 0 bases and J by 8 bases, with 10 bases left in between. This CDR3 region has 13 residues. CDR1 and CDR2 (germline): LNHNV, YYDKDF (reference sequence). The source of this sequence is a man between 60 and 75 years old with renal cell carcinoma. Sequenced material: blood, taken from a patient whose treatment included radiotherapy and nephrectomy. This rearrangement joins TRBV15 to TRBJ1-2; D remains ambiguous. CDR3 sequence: CATSRDYSEGYTF. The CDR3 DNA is TGTGCCACCAGCAGAGACTACAGCGAGGGCTACACCTTC. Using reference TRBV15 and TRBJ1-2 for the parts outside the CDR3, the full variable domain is DAMVIQNPRYQVTQFGKPVTLSCSQTLNHNVMYWYQQKSSQAPKLLFHYYDKDFNNEADTPDNFQSRRPNTSFCFLDIRSPGLGDTAMYLCATSRDYSEGYTFGSGTRLTVV.